The TCR beta chain described here comes from a study of persistence of HIV-infected CD4 T cells. Study-level background: Donors were ART-treated; their CMV- and Gag-responding CD4+ T cells were isolated. Study results and caveats: Antigen-responding cells were enriched for degenerate expanded CDR3beta sequences.

This clone was seen at least ten times. Its antigen is as yet unknown. The length of the CDR3 is 14 residues. Germline CDR1 reads SQVTM; CDR2 reads ANQGSEA. The trim removed 4 bases at V and 7 bases at J, leaving 10 bases unmatched. The immunoSEQ assay was version 4, run in survey mode. Sequenced by immunoSEQ multiplex PCR; TCRdb stores in-frame clones only, minus some. Of roughly 64,000 clones in the sample, roughly 77% were seen once. The stimulus was an HIV-1 Gag 15-mer peptide pool, 1 ug/peptide/mL. CD40L-negative CD69-negative CD45RO-high memory CD4+ T cells were sorted as populations depleted of antigen-responding cells.

The V gene is TRBV29-1, the J gene TRBJ1-3, with TRBD1 matching over 7 bases. The input for sequencing was CD4+ T cells sorted from PBMCs after approximately 19-hour stimulation, taken from a patient who received antiretroviral therapy. This TCR was recovered from an adult man with HIV who was CMV-seropositive. CDR3 in amino acids: CSVVGWTGGNTIYF. The DNA of the CDR3 is TGCAGCGTTGTCGGCTGGACAGGAGGGAACACCATATATTTT. The full variable domain, in which reference TRBV29-1 and TRBJ1-3 provide the parts outside the CDR3, is SAVISQKPSRDICQRGTSLTIQCQVDSQVTMMFWYRQQPGQSLTLIATANQGSEATYESGFVIDKFPISRPNLTFSTLTVSNMSPEDSSIYLCSVVGWTGGNTIYFGEGSWLTVV.